This TCR beta chain is from a study of cytomegalovirus exposure and HLA in healthy donors. Primers: 60 Vbeta forward and 13 Jbeta reverse. Method: immunoSEQ multiplex PCR; TCRdb's copy keeps in-frame clones and lacks some. The repertoire holds 150,000 to 190,000 clones, with about three quarters as singletons. Sequenced sample: PBMCs. This TCR was sampled from a man aged 18 to 35 in good health and CMV-seronegative.

CDR3 protein: CAISASVGLGATEAFF. The CDR3 DNA reads as TGTGCCATCAGTGCCAGTGTGGGCTTGGGCGCCACTGAAGCTTTCTTT. V and J are TRBV10-3 and TRBJ1-1, with no clear D. This CDR3 region has 16 residues. Germline V gives CDR1 ENHRY, CDR2 SYGVKD. Trimming cost V 4 bases and J 4 bases, with 19 bases left between them.